The text below deals with one T cell receptor beta chain. CD45RO-negative, CCR7-positively selected cells formed the naive CD8 fraction, excluding terminally differentiated effector memory CD45RA+ cells. The data stem from a study of shared clonotypes between healthy human individuals. Across the study: Three CD4 naive, three CD4 memory, two CD8 naive and one CD8 memory plate were used per donor.

On sorted subsets, replicate PCRs used approximately 190 ng DNA, or 30,000 or so T cell genomes. Data came from immunoSEQ multiplex PCR; TCRdb stores just in-frame clones and leaves some out. The repertoire holds 2 million or so clones, with around 96% as singletons. V dropped 1 base and J dropped 6 bases, with 8 bases sitting between them. Germline CDR1 reads MGHRA; CDR2 reads YSYEKL. The CDR3 length is 13 residues. This TCR derives from a man aged 18 to 35 in good health. Sequencing was carried out using naive CD8+ T cells sorted from blood. V usage is TRBV4-1 and J usage is TRBJ2-3, with no clear D. Written as DNA, the CDR3 is TGCGCCAGCAGCCAAGGCTACGGGGATACGCAGTATTTT. Protein: CASSQGYGDTQYF.